Reported below is one T cell receptor beta chain. Its antigen is unknown. Here immunoSEQ multiplex PCR was the method, and the copy in TCRdb shows in-frame clones only, minus some. The sample shows around 75,000 clones, approximately 80% of them seen only once. The sample comes from a study of cytomegalovirus exposure and HLA in healthy donors. Whole-study context: The 120 validation repertoires were produced on the same platform as the 500 to 800 repertoires of the first cohort. This was reported in a later analysis.

Germline V gene sequence: CDR1 SGHTA, CDR2 FQGTGA. This CDR3 has 13 amino acids. V gave up 5 bases and J gave up 1 base, with 5 bases separating them. Regarding the study as a whole: Through in vitro validation, three CMV-associated chains were shown to be specific for CMV antigens.

The TCR was taken from a man aged 25 to 40 in good health and CMV-seronegative. Sequencing was carried out using PBMCs. This chain joins TRBV7-3 and TRBJ2-2; D not certain. Written as DNA, the CDR3 is TGTGCCAGCAGCACTAAGAACACCGGGGAGCTGTTTTTT. Protein sequence: CASSTKNTGELFF.